These T cell receptor beta chains were read from a single sample in a study of blood T cell repertoires in COVID-19. Repertoires were generated with immunoSEQ multiplex PCR, while TCRdb's copy carries only in-frame clones and drops some. The sample shows about 50,000 clones, around three quarters of them seen only once. Sequenced material: peripheral blood. All receptors derive from a man between 65 and 85 years old with acute or convalescent COVID-19. The CDR3 runs from the conserved cysteine through the conserved F or W. A D gene is named only where the DNA matches it firmly. Clone sizes are given selectively: once, few, many, or a class where the clone is expanded.

size	D	J	V	DNA	CDR3
-	TRBD1	TRBJ1-2	TRBV3-1/TRBV3-2	TGTGCCAGCAGCCATGGACAGGGGGATGGCTACACCTTC	CASSHGQGDGYTF
few	-	TRBJ2-1	TRBV5-4	TGTGCCAGCAGCTTGGGTTTAGCGGAATACAATGAGCAGTTCTTC	CASSLGLAEYNEQFF
-	-	TRBJ1-1	TRBV12-3/TRBV12-4	TGTGCCAGCAGCCTACAGACGATCACTGAAGCTTTCTTT	CASSLQTITEAFF
-	-	TRBJ2-1	TRBV5-1	TGCGCCAGCAGCTCAAGTCAGGGTTCCTACAATGAGCAGTTCTTC	CASSSSQGSYNEQFF
-	-	TRBJ1-6	TRBV7-9	TGTGCCAGCAGCCGTAGCACACGCTCACCCCTCCACTTT	CASSRSTRSPLHF
-	-	TRBJ1-5	TRBV6-1	TGTGCCAGCAGTGAAGCGTCAGGAATGTTCCAGCCCCAGCATTTT	CASSEASGMFQPQHF
-	-	TRBJ1-5	TRBV7-2	TGTGCCAGCAGCTCACAGGGTCTACAGCCCCAGCATTTT	CASSSQGLQPQHF
-	TRBD2	TRBJ2-1	TRBV9	TGTGCCAGCAGCCCGACTGCGCGGGAGGACAATGAGCAGTTCTTC	CASSPTAREDNEQFF
-	TRBD1	TRBJ1-4	TRBV11-2	TGTGCCAGTTGCAGGGGGATGCGAGAAAAACTGTTTTTT	CASCRGMREKLFF
-	-	TRBJ2-7	TRBV7-9	TGTGCCAGCAGCTTAGCGTACGGCTACGAGCAGTACTTC	CASSLAYGYEQYF
-	-	TRBJ2-3	TRBV30	TGTGCCTGGAGTGGGGGCCGGGATACGCAGTATTTT	CAWSGGRDTQYF
few	-	TRBJ2-7	TRBV7-2	TGTGCCGGCGCATCTACTCAGGGCTACGAGCAGTACTTC	CAGASTQGYEQYF
-	-	TRBJ2-5	TRBV6-1	TGTGCCAGCAGTGAAGCCCTCCCCGAGACCCAGTACTTC	CASSEALPETQYF
once	-	TRBJ1-1	TRBV30	TGTGCCTGGAGTGTCAGGGTGGACACTGAAGCTTTCTTT	CAWSVRVDTEAFF
-	-	TRBJ2-5	TRBV12-5	TGTGCTAGTGGTCCTACAGGGTTCGGGACCCAGTACTTC	CASGPTGFGTQYF
once	-	TRBJ2-4	TRBV5-6	TGTGCCAGCAGCTTTGAGGGTTTAGCCAAAAACATTCAGTACTTC	CASSFEGLAKNIQYF
-	-	TRBJ2-2	TRBV7-9	TGTGCCAGCAGCCGAGAGACAATTTCGGATTACACCGGGGAGCTGTTTTTT	CASSRETISDYTGELFF
once	TRBD2	TRBJ2-1	TRBV9	TGTGCCAGCAGTGCTGGACTAGCCCGCTACAATGAGCAGTTCTTC	CASSAGLARYNEQFF
-	-	TRBJ2-2	TRBV2	TGTGCCAGCAACAGGGTCGCCGGGGAGCTGTTTTTT	CASNRVAGELFF
-	-	TRBJ2-3	TRBV27	TGTGCCAGCAGTTTGGGGGCCCTCAGCACAGATACGCAGTATTTT	CASSLGALSTDTQYF
-	-	TRBJ2-7	TRBV6-2/TRBV6-3	TGTGCCAGCAGTTACTCTTATGAGACTTCGAGCTCCTACGAGCAGTACTTC	CASSYSYETSSSYEQYF
-	-	TRBJ1-4	TRBV28	TGTGCCAGCAGACTATGGACAGCTAATGAAAAACTGTTTTTT	CASRLWTANEKLFF
-	-	TRBJ1-2	TRBV7-9	TGTGCCAGCAGCTTGAACGGCTATGGCTACACCTTC	CASSLNGYGYTF
-	-	TRBJ2-3	TRBV19	TGTGCCAGTAGTACCCCGCCAGTCACAGATACGCAGTATTTT	CASSTPPVTDTQYF
-	-	TRBJ2-3	TRBV4-2	TGTGCCAGCAGCCAGAAGAGGGGTGCGGGGCTTAGCACAGATACGCAGTATTTT	CASSQKRGAGLSTDTQYF
-	-	TRBJ2-7	TRBV6-2/TRBV6-3	TGTGCCAGCAGTTACGAACGGGAGTCAGGGCGACCCGACGATTACGAGCAGTACTTC	CASSYERESGRPDDYEQYF
-	TRBD1	TRBJ1-2	TRBV6-5	TGTGCCAGCAGTTTCCAGGGGGCTCTCGGCTATGGCTACACCTTC	CASSFQGALGYGYTF
-	TRBD1	TRBJ1-6	TRBV5-1	TGCGCCAGCAGCCAGGGGACAGTGGGTTCACCCCTCCACTTT	CASSQGTVGSPLHF
once	TRBD2	TRBJ2-3	TRBV7-9	TGTGCCAGCAGCTTTGGACTAGCGGGAGGCACAGATACGCAGTATTTT	CASSFGLAGGTDTQYF
-	-	TRBJ2-2	TRBV5-1	TGCGCCAGCAGCGAAGAGACAGTAAACACCGGGGAGCTGTTTTTT	CASSEETVNTGELFF
once	-	TRBJ2-1	TRBV12-3/TRBV12-4	TGTGCCAGCAGTTTTGAGCGGCCGGATGAGCAGTTCTTC	CASSFERPDEQFF
-	TRBD2	TRBJ2-5	TRBV4-1	TGCGCCAGCAGCCGGAACGGACTAGCGGGACAAGAGACCCAGTACTTC	CASSRNGLAGQETQYF
-	TRBD1	TRBJ1-1	TRBV10-3	TGTGCCACTAGGGGGCACCTGAACACTGAAGCTTTCTTT	CATRGHLNTEAFF
once	TRBD1	TRBJ2-2	TRBV19	TGTGCCAGTAGTCCCGGGACAGGGAACACCGGGGAGCTGTTTTTT	CASSPGTGNTGELFF
-	-	TRBJ1-4	TRBV6-1	TGTGCCAGCAGTGAGGGGCAGTATACAACTAATGAAAAACTGTTTTTT	CASSEGQYTTNEKLFF
-	-	TRBJ1-6	TRBV5-1	TGCGCCAGCAGCCCCAGCGGGGTTCCTTCACCCCTCCACTTT	CASSPSGVPSPLHF
-	TRBD1	TRBJ1-4	TRBV5-5	TGTGCCAGCAGCGTTGGACAGGGGTTCGATGAAAAACTGTTTTTT	CASSVGQGFDEKLFF
-	-	TRBJ1-2	TRBV6-5	TGTGCCAGCAGTTACCTCGGGACACCGTCCTATGGCTACACCTTC	CASSYLGTPSYGYTF
-	TRBD1	TRBJ1-1	TRBV5-8	TGTGCCAGCAGCTTGCCTAGCAGGGGGGACACTGAAGCTTTCTTT	CASSLPSRGDTEAFF
once	TRBD2	TRBJ2-1	TRBV30	TGTGCCTGCCAACGGGGGGGGAGCAATGAGCAGTTCTTC	CACQRGGSNEQFF
-	TRBD1	TRBJ2-7	TRBV27	TGTGCCAGCGCTCCGGCCGACAGGGGTTCTCCGGAGCAGTACTTC	CASAPADRGSPEQYF
-	TRBD2	TRBJ2-3	TRBV4-3	TGCGCCAGCAGCCCAGGTAGCGGGAGTAGAGATACGCAGTATTTT	CASSPGSGSRDTQYF
-	TRBD2	TRBJ2-5	TRBV12-5	TGTGCTAGTGGTTTGGGCCCAGCGGGAGGAGTAAAGACCCAGTACTTC	CASGLGPAGGVKTQYF
once	TRBD1	TRBJ1-2	TRBV25-1	TGTGCCAGCAGTCGACAGGGGGCAAGTGGCTACACCTTC	CASSRQGASGYTF
-	TRBD1	TRBJ1-6	TRBV28	TGTGCCAGCAGCCCACCGGGACAGGGAGGGTCACCCCTCCACTTT	CASSPPGQGGSPLHF
-	TRBD1	TRBJ2-2	TRBV27	TGTGCCAGCAGTTGGGGACAGGGGTCCGGGGAGCTGTTTTTT	CASSWGQGSGELFF
-	TRBD1	TRBJ1-1	TRBV9	TGTGCCAGCACCCAGGGACAGGGTGGGACTGAAGCTTTCTTT	CASTQGQGGTEAFF